A selection of T cell receptor beta chains follows, all from one sample in a study of shared clonotypes between healthy human individuals. Sequencing used immunoSEQ multiplex PCR; TCRdb keeps in-frame clones, though not all of them. The sample records around 600,000 clones, around 97% being singletons. The sequenced sample was naive CD4+ T cells sorted from blood. These receptors all come from a woman aged 25 to 45 in good health. Both conserved end residues are part of each CDR3. A D gene is named only where the DNA matches it firmly. Some rows have no size entry. The others give once, few or many, or a class for an expanded clone.

D: NA
size: NA
V: TRBV19
J: TRBJ2-5
CDR3: CASSAHQETQYF
DNA: TGTGCCAGTAGCGCCCACCAAGAGACCCAGTACTTC

D: NA
size: NA
V: TRBV20-1
J: TRBJ1-1
CDR3: CSAPINTEAFF
DNA: TGCAGTGCTCCTATTAACACTGAAGCTTTCTTT

D: TRBD1
size: NA
V: TRBV28
J: TRBJ1-1
CDR3: CASSLRAGTGGGYTEAFF
DNA: TGTGCCAGCAGTTTACGGGCCGGGACAGGGGGGGGCTACACTGAAGCTTTCTTT

D: NA
size: NA
V: TRBV7-8
J: TRBJ2-1
CDR3: CASSFSSTTAAEQFF
DNA: TGTGCCAGCAGCTTCTCCTCGACTACCGCGGCGGAGCAGTTCTTC

D: NA
size: NA
V: TRBV6-6
J: TRBJ2-7
CDR3: CASRGTGSSYEQYF
DNA: TGTGCCAGCAGGGGAACAGGGAGCTCCTACGAGCAGTACTTC

D: TRBD2
size: NA
V: TRBV28
J: TRBJ2-1
CDR3: CASSQGLAGGFYNEQFF
DNA: TGTGCCAGCAGCCAAGGACTAGCGGGAGGGTTTTACAATGAGCAGTTCTTC

D: NA
size: NA
V: TRBV4-1
J: TRBJ2-5
CDR3: CASSQVLSAARETQYF
DNA: TGCGCCAGCAGCCAAGTTCTTTCGGCAGCGAGGGAGACCCAGTACTTC

D: TRBD1
size: NA
V: TRBV10-3
J: TRBJ1-5
CDR3: CAISDVQGTGIRQPQHF
DNA: TGTGCCATCAGTGATGTCCAAGGGACAGGGATAAGACAGCCCCAGCATTTT

D: NA
size: NA
V: TRBV27
J: TRBJ2-7
CDR3: CASSLLAHDEQYF
DNA: TGTGCCAGCAGTTTACTAGCTCATGACGAGCAGTACTTC

D: NA
size: NA
V: TRBV6-1
J: TRBJ2-7
CDR3: CASSETGEQYF
DNA: TGTGCCAGCAGTGAAACTGGCGAGCAGTACTTC

D: NA
size: once
V: TRBV10-1
J: TRBJ2-3
CDR3: CASSDRLHQHTDTQYF
DNA: TGCGCCAGCAGTGATCGGCTGCACCAGCACACAGATACGCAGTATTTT

D: TRBD1
size: NA
V: TRBV5-1
J: TRBJ2-2
CDR3: CASSNPGQGVDTGELFF
DNA: TGCGCCAGCAGCAACCCGGGACAGGGGGTGGACACCGGGGAGCTGTTTTTT

D: NA
size: NA
V: TRBV6-5
J: TRBJ2-7
CDR3: CASSSYRRPYEQYF
DNA: TGTGCCAGCAGTTCCTATCGGAGGCCCTACGAGCAGTACTTC

D: NA
size: NA
V: TRBV7-2
J: TRBJ1-5
CDR3: CASSLDRRGNQPQHF
DNA: TGTGCCAGCAGCTTAGATCGTAGGGGGAATCAGCCCCAGCATTTT

D: TRBD2
size: NA
V: TRBV5-1
J: TRBJ2-2
CDR3: CASSLGTSGRTGELFF
DNA: TGCGCCAGCAGCTTGGGGACTAGCGGGAGGACCGGGGAGCTGTTTTTT

D: TRBD2
size: NA
V: TRBV29-1
J: TRBJ2-2
CDR3: CSATRSGSGTGELFF
DNA: TGCAGCGCCACAAGGAGCGGGAGTGGTACCGGGGAGCTGTTTTTT

D: TRBD1
size: NA
V: TRBV4-1
J: TRBJ2-7
CDR3: CASSQDRGTGRHEQYF
DNA: TGCGCCAGCAGCCAAGATCGAGGGACAGGGAGACACGAGCAGTACTTC

D: NA
size: NA
V: TRBV10-3
J: TRBJ2-1
CDR3: CAISEPGPTGNEQFF
DNA: TGTGCCATCAGTGAGCCCGGGCCCACCGGCAATGAGCAGTTCTTC

D: TRBD2
size: NA
V: TRBV6-5
J: TRBJ2-3
CDR3: CASSPGLAGTDTQYF
DNA: TGTGCCAGCAGCCCAGGACTAGCGGGCACAGATACGCAGTATTTT

D: NA
size: NA
V: TRBV7-2
J: TRBJ2-3
CDR3: CASSLGVDSDTQYF
DNA: TGTGCCAGCAGCTTAGGGGTGGATTCGGATACGCAGTATTTT

D: NA
size: NA
V: TRBV5-4
J: TRBJ2-7
CDR3: CASSFDRRPYEQYF
DNA: TGTGCCAGCAGCTTCGACAGGCGACCCTACGAGCAGTACTTC

D: TRBD2
size: NA
V: TRBV4-1
J: TRBJ2-1
CDR3: CASSHGLAGGPTYNEQFF
DNA: TGCGCCAGCAGCCACGGACTAGCGGGAGGGCCTACCTACAATGAGCAGTTCTTC

D: NA
size: NA
V: TRBV9
J: TRBJ2-3
CDR3: CASSVEGHGDTQYF
DNA: TGTGCCAGCAGCGTAGAGGGCCATGGTGATACGCAGTATTTT

D: NA
size: NA
V: TRBV7-6
J: TRBJ2-7
CDR3: CASSSGVPMGYEQYF
DNA: TGTGCCAGCAGCTCCGGGGTCCCAATGGGGTACGAGCAGTACTTC

D: NA
size: NA
V: TRBV18
J: TRBJ2-1
CDR3: CASSPRMDEQFF
DNA: TGTGCCAGCTCGCCACGAATGGATGAGCAGTTCTTC

D: TRBD2
size: NA
V: TRBV27
J: TRBJ2-7
CDR3: CASSDLAGSYEQYF
DNA: TGTGCCAGCAGCGACCTAGCGGGCTCCTACGAGCAGTACTTC

D: NA
size: NA
V: TRBV7-7
J: TRBJ2-2
CDR3: CASSLLSENTGELFF
DNA: TGTGCCAGCAGCTTACTTAGCGAGAACACCGGGGAGCTGTTTTTT

D: NA
size: NA
V: TRBV7-8
J: TRBJ2-1
CDR3: CASSLGTVAEQFF
DNA: TGTGCCAGCAGCTTAGGGACAGTGGCTGAGCAGTTCTTC

D: TRBD2
size: NA
V: TRBV30
J: TRBJ2-5
CDR3: CAWSQGRTSDDKKTQYF
DNA: TGTGCCTGGAGTCAAGGGCGGACTAGCGACGATAAAAAGACCCAGTACTTC

D: TRBD2
size: NA
V: TRBV11-2
J: TRBJ2-7
CDR3: CASSLDGTSYEQYF
DNA: TGTGCCAGCAGCTTAGACGGGACTAGCTACGAGCAGTACTTC

D: NA
size: NA
V: TRBV18
J: TRBJ2-2
CDR3: CASSPSQGFAGELFF
DNA: TGTGCCAGCTCACCCAGTCAGGGATTCGCCGGGGAGCTGTTTTTT

D: NA
size: NA
V: TRBV7-8
J: TRBJ2-3
CDR3: CASSELERLRLYF
DNA: TGTGCCAGCAGCGAGTTGGAGCGGTTGAGGCTGTATTTT

D: TRBD1
size: NA
V: TRBV28
J: TRBJ1-2
CDR3: CASSQPGTGRGYTF
DNA: TGTGCCAGCAGCCAACCCGGGACAGGCCGTGGCTACACCTTC

D: NA
size: once
V: TRBV11-3
J: TRBJ2-1
CDR3: CASSLGTDDEQFF
DNA: TGTGCCAGCAGCTTAGGAACAGACGATGAGCAGTTCTTC

D: TRBD2
size: NA
V: TRBV7-8
J: TRBJ2-2
CDR3: CASDPGLAVTGELFF
DNA: TGTGCCAGCGACCCGGGACTAGCGGTTACCGGGGAGCTGTTTTTT

D: TRBD1
size: NA
V: TRBV27
J: TRBJ2-7
CDR3: CASSLGRDRAHEQYF
DNA: TGTGCCAGCAGTTTGGGCCGGGACAGGGCCCACGAGCAGTACTTC

D: NA
size: NA
V: TRBV27
J: TRBJ2-7
CDR3: CASSLTGNYEQYF
DNA: TGTGCCAGCAGTTTAACAGGAAACTACGAGCAGTACTTC

D: NA
size: NA
V: TRBV28
J: TRBJ1-1
CDR3: CASSEAGRAGNTEAFF
DNA: TGTGCCAGCAGTGAGGCCGGTCGTGCGGGAAACACTGAAGCTTTCTTT

D: NA
size: once
V: TRBV6-1
J: TRBJ1-1
CDR3: CASSYHQNTEAFF
DNA: TGTGCCAGCAGTTATCATCAGAACACTGAAGCTTTCTTT

D: NA
size: few
V: TRBV5-1
J: TRBJ1-1
CDR3: CASSLSGDAEAFF
DNA: TGCGCCAGCAGCTTGTCGGGGGACGCTGAAGCTTTCTTT

D: NA
size: NA
V: TRBV9
J: TRBJ2-2
CDR3: CASSVAEAPWELFF
DNA: TGTGCCAGCAGCGTAGCAGAGGCCCCGTGGGAGCTGTTTTTT

D: TRBD1
size: NA
V: TRBV27
J: TRBJ1-3
CDR3: CASSNNWGTGGNTIYF
DNA: TGTGCCAGCAGTAACAACTGGGGGACAGGGGGAAACACCATATATTTT

D: NA
size: NA
V: TRBV5-1
J: TRBJ2-5
CDR3: CASTPGLQETQYF
DNA: TGCGCCAGCACGCCGGGATTACAAGAGACCCAGTACTTC

D: NA
size: NA
V: TRBV7-8
J: TRBJ2-7
CDR3: CASSLRLSSYEQYF
DNA: TGTGCCAGCAGCTTGCGGCTGTCCTCCTACGAGCAGTACTTC

D: TRBD1
size: NA
V: TRBV15
J: TRBJ2-5
CDR3: CATSIDRARWETQYF
DNA: TGTGCCACCAGCATCGACAGGGCGCGCTGGGAGACCCAGTACTTC

D: TRBD2
size: once
V: TRBV7-9
J: TRBJ2-3
CDR3: CASSLTSGDTDTQYF
DNA: TGTGCCAGCAGCTTAACCAGCGGGGACACAGATACGCAGTATTTT

D: TRBD1
size: NA
V: TRBV28
J: TRBJ1-2
CDR3: CASRQGNGYTF
DNA: TGTGCCAGCCGACAGGGAAATGGCTACACCTTC

D: NA
size: NA
V: TRBV4-1
J: TRBJ2-7
CDR3: CASSPVPHRALSYEQYF
DNA: TGCGCCAGCAGCCCTGTTCCTCACAGGGCCCTGTCCTACGAGCAGTACTTC